This T cell receptor beta chain was sequenced during a study of T cell responses to AZD1222 COVID-19 vaccine. Study-wide findings and caveats: Nearly half of the spike-specific TCRs reportedly recognize variant regions that carry no mutations. Vaccination with two AZD1222 doses was followed by a rise in Spike-specific TCR breadth and depth. Across spike, vaccine-associated CD4 TCRs were found, dominant at 160-218 and 743-854. Repertoires were collected only later (after the peak T cell response had occurred).

This clone has more than one count but fewer than ten. Its antigen is unidentified. The CDR3 covers 14 residues. Trimming took off 1 base at V and 4 bases at J, with 8 bases between the two ends. The germline gives CDR1 SGHAT, CDR2 FQNNGV. The table came from immunoSEQ multiplex PCR; TCRdb's copy has only in-frame clones and leaves some out. The table records 100,000 to 120,000 clones, around 90% of them present only once. The receptor was isolated from an adult in good health. The sequencing here drew on peripheral blood, taken on day 0 of AZD1222 vaccination. V is TRBV11-2 and J is TRBJ1-3; D not resolved. CDR3 amino acids: CASSLAPDGNTIYF. CDR3 nucleotide sequence: TGTGCCAGCAGCTTAGCGCCCGACGGAAACACCATATATTTT.